What follows are 3 T cell receptor beta chains derived from one specimen sequenced in a study of blood T cell repertoires in COVID-19. The protocol was immunoSEQ multiplex PCR, while the TCRdb copy is restricted to in-frame clones and leaves out a portion. The sample consists of approximately 470,000 clones, roughly 87% of them appearing once. The sample was PBMCs or T cells enriched from blood (not recorded which). The source of these receptors is a woman aged 18-29 years who had recovered from COVID-19.

Of note for this clone: One end of the junction is discordant with germline, which a read error may explain. This sequence joins TRBV29-1 and TRBJ2-2; 8 nucleotides line up with TRBD1. The CDR3 extends over 15 amino acids. Germline CDR1 SQVTM, CDR2 ANQGSEA. The CDR3 sequence: CSVKEDRADTGELFF. The CDR3 DNA is TGCAGCGTTAAAGAGGACAGGGCGGACACCGGGGAGCTGTTTTTT.

The chain recombines TRBV5-1 with TRBJ1-4; D is uncertain. Trimming pared 0 bases from V and 7 bases from J, leaving 7 bases between. Per germline, CDR1 SGHRS and CDR2 YFSETQ. The CDR3 spans 13 residues. This CDR3 is CASSLGEGEKLFF. For the CDR3, the DNA is TGCGCCAGCAGCTTGGGAGAGGGTGAAAAACTGTTTTTT.

The CDR3 nucleotides read TGTGCCTTCCAGGGGGCTCGGGCTGAAGCTTTCTTT. Translating it yields CAFQGARAEAFF. V gene TRBV30 combines with J gene TRBJ1-1, with 8 bases lining up with TRBD1. V was pared by 7 bases and J by 6 bases, with 7 bases of the junction left unmatched. Germline V gene sequence: CDR1 GTSNPN, CDR2 SVGIG (reference sequence). The CDR3 extends over 12 amino acids.